The rows below give T cell receptor beta chains drawn from one sample of a study of CD8 T cells in Susac syndrome. Using its own MiXCR run on the immunoSEQ multiplex PCR reads, TCRdb lists one record per CDR3 protein. The data hold more than 150,000 distinct CDR3 sequences, with approximately 93% observed a single time. What was sequenced was CD8+ T cells from PBMCs. These receptors originate from a human donor with multiple sclerosis. Each CDR3 is given with its conserved first and last residue.

V: TRBV7-8
J: TRBJ2-7
CDR3: CASSPGKRAYEQYF

V: TRBV7-9
J: TRBJ2-4
CDR3: CASSSAGTATKNIQYF

V: TRBV5-6
J: TRBJ1-1
CDR3: CASSVGLEAFF

V: TRBV27
J: TRBJ1-2
CDR3: CASSSLSGQMGLYGYTF

V: TRBV20-1
J: TRBJ1-2
CDR3: CSACCPGTGLNYGYTF

V: TRBV20-1
J: TRBJ2-7
CDR3: CSARGIPYEQYF

V: TRBV13
J: TRBJ1-2
CDR3: CASSLEGSRLSRGYTF

V: TRBV12-3/TRBV12-4
J: TRBJ2-3
CDR3: CASSSWSGSSTDTQYF

V: TRBV5-6
J: TRBJ1-1
CDR3: CASSPGQSNTEAFF

V: TRBV10-3
J: TRBJ2-7
CDR3: CAISFWTGLNYEQYF

V: TRBV27
J: TRBJ2-7
CDR3: CASSLGTGLNEQYF

V: TRBV6-1
J: TRBJ2-5
CDR3: CASRGGQKRETQYF

V: TRBV28
J: TRBJ1-5
CDR3: CASSPGRYSNQPQHF

V: TRBV27
J: TRBJ2-1
CDR3: CAWSSGGNEQFF

V: TRBV20-1
J: TRBJ1-1
CDR3: CSVQENTEAFF

V: TRBV12-3/TRBV12-4
J: TRBJ1-1
CDR3: CASTLGGGREAFF

V: TRBV6-4
J: TRBJ2-3
CDR3: CASSDSVTWGDTQYF

V: TRBV15
J: TRBJ2-7
CDR3: CATSRDYRAQAEQYF

V: TRBV5-1
J: TRBJ2-1
CDR3: CASSLILTQYSYNEQFF

V: TRBV29-1
J: TRBJ2-4
CDR3: CSVAAGENIQYF

V: TRBV9
J: TRBJ2-1
CDR3: CASSARDFEYNEQFF

V: TRBV7-8
J: TRBJ2-7
CDR3: CASSLGRKGTYEQYF